The sequence of this TCR beta chain was determined in a study of blood T cell repertoires in COVID-19. Across the study: T cells, B-cell-depleted T cells, or PBMCs supplied cDNA or gDNA.

Clones were read by immunoSEQ multiplex PCR, and TCRdb kept only the in-frame ones, dropping some. The data hold some 290,000 clones, with roughly 89% observed a single time. During active infection, Seattle patients enrolled and were then monitored through disease. CDR1 is MGHRA, CDR2 YSYEKL, per germline. V shed 0 bases and J shed 3 bases, with 11 bases lying between them. The CDR3 consists of 15 residues. The chain has TRBV4-1 and TRBJ1-2; D gene uncertain. Sequences were obtained from peripheral blood. The TCR originated in a woman in her twenties or thirties with COVID-19, enrolled during active disease. CDR3 nucleotides: TGCGCCAGCAGCCAAGAGGGCAGTCGAGACTATGGCTACACCTTC. Residues: CASSQEGSRDYGYTF.